This is a list of T cell receptor beta chains from one sample in a study of cytomegalovirus exposure and HLA in healthy donors. Here immunoSEQ multiplex PCR was the method, and the copy in TCRdb shows in-frame clones only, minus some. Here the sample spans about 65,000 clones, less than 70% being singletons. The sample taken for sequencing was PBMCs. The receptors stem from a man under 40 in good health and CMV-seronegative. Both conserved end residues are part of each CDR3. A D gene is named only where the DNA matches it firmly. Clone size is given for some rows only: seen once, a few or many times, or a class if the clone is expanded.

v_call	clone_size	j_call	d_call	cdr3_aa	cdr3_nt
TRBV7-2	.	TRBJ2-1	TRBD2	CASSSGLAGGVEQFF	TGTGCCAGCAGCTCTGGACTAGCGGGGGGTGTCGAGCAGTTCTTC
TRBV30	.	TRBJ1-2	.	CAWSLNRVSYGYTF	TGTGCCTGGAGTTTAAACAGGGTGAGCTATGGCTACACCTTC
TRBV5-6	few	TRBJ2-3	.	CASSLAPDTQYF	TGTGCCAGCAGCTTGGCTCCAGATACGCAGTATTTT
TRBV6-5	once	TRBJ2-1	.	CASSYLDMRLDEQFF	TGTGCCAGCAGTTACTTGGACATGCGCCTGGATGAGCAGTTCTTC
TRBV13	.	TRBJ2-5	TRBD2	CASSRGLAGQETQYF	TGTGCCAGCAGCCGCGGACTAGCGGGGCAAGAGACCCAGTACTTC
TRBV5-8	few	TRBJ2-7	TRBD2	CASRGGLANEQYF	TGTGCCAGCAGGGGAGGACTAGCGAACGAGCAGTACTTC
TRBV7-8	.	TRBJ1-6	TRBD1	CASSFSSGTGGSPLHF	TGTGCCAGCAGCTTCTCAAGCGGGACAGGGGGTTCACCCCTCCACTTT
TRBV6-5	.	TRBJ2-7	.	CASSQGGEQYF	TGTGCCAGCAGCCAGGGGGGCGAGCAGTACTTC
TRBV5-4	.	TRBJ2-5	TRBD2	CASSLGSTLAGEQETQYF	TGTGCCAGCAGCTTGGGTAGCACCCTAGCGGGGGAACAAGAGACCCAGTACTTC
TRBV15	.	TRBJ1-4	.	CATSRGGDLEKLFF	TGTGCCACCAGCAGAGGGGGGGACCTGGAAAAACTGTTTTTT
TRBV6-1	.	TRBJ2-7	.	CASSEAYGVAYEQYF	TGTGCCAGCAGTGAAGCTTACGGGGTAGCCTACGAGCAGTACTTC
TRBV7-8	.	TRBJ2-7	TRBD2	CASSPQRETYEQYF	TGTGCCAGCAGCCCCCAGCGGGAGACCTACGAGCAGTACTTC
TRBV2	.	TRBJ1-5	.	CASSETGIGQPQHF	TGTGCCAGCAGTGAAACAGGGATAGGACAGCCCCAGCATTTT
TRBV4-1	.	TRBJ2-6	TRBD1	CASSQAGTGFSGANVLTF	TGCGCCAGCAGCCAAGCCGGGACAGGGTTCTCTGGGGCCAACGTCCTGACTTTC
TRBV15	few	TRBJ1-1	.	CATSTTNLDIGAFF	TGTGCCACCAGCACCACTAACCTGGACATTGGGGCTTTCTTT
TRBV6-5	few	TRBJ2-5	.	CASTSTGRETQYF	TGTGCCAGCACCTCGACAGGACGAGAGACCCAGTACTTC
TRBV7-9	few	TRBJ2-3	.	CASNFDRERVNTDTQYF	TGTGCCAGCAACTTCGACCGGGAAAGGGTAAACACAGATACGCAGTATTTT
TRBV2	.	TRBJ1-4	TRBD1	CASTRDRTNEKLFF	TGTGCCAGCACTCGGGACAGAACTAATGAAAAACTGTTTTTT
TRBV10-3	.	TRBJ2-3	.	CAISEGGRDTQYF	TGTGCCATCAGTGAAGGGGGACGGGATACGCAGTATTTT
TRBV15	few	TRBJ1-6	.	CATSRAQGVGPLHF	TGTGCCACCAGCAGAGCACAGGGAGTTGGACCCCTCCACTTT
TRBV29-1	.	TRBJ1-2	.	CSVGRTPYGYTF	TGCAGCGTTGGACGGACTCCTTATGGCTACACCTTC
TRBV29-1	few	TRBJ2-3	.	CSVRGDMSDTQYF	TGCAGCGTAAGAGGTGATATGTCAGATACGCAGTATTTT
TRBV2	.	TRBJ2-1	.	CASSDTSYNEQFF	TGTGCCAGCAGTGACACAAGCTACAATGAGCAGTTCTTC
TRBV5-1	.	TRBJ1-2	.	CASSSDYGYTF	TGCGCCAGCAGCTCAGATTACGGCTACACCTTC
TRBV6-6	.	TRBJ1-5	.	CASSYSLQKPQHF	TGTGCCAGCAGTTACTCGCTTCAGAAGCCCCAGCATTTT
TRBV7-9	.	TRBJ2-7	.	CASSFSGDSSYEQYF	TGTGCCAGCAGCTTTAGCGGGGACAGCTCCTACGAGCAGTACTTC
TRBV6-1	.	TRBJ2-7	.	CASSELTGLYEQYF	TGTGCCAGCAGTGAGTTGACAGGTCTCTACGAGCAGTACTTC